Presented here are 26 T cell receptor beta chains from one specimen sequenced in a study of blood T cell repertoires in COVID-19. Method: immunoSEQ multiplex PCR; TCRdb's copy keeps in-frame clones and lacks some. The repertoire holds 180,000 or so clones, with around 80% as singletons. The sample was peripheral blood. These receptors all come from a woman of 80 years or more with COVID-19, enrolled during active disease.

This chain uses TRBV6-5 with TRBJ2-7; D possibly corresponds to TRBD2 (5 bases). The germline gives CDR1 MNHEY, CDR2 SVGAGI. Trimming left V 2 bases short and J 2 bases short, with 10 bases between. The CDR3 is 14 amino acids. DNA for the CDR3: TGTGCCAGCAGTTACGCAGAGGGTGCCTACGAGCAGTACTTC. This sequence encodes CASSYAEGAYEQYF.

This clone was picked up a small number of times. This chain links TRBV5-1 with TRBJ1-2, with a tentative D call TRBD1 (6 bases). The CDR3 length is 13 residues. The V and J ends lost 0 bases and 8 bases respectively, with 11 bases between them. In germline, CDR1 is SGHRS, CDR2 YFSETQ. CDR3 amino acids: CASSLAGERGYTF. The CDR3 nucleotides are TGCGCCAGCAGCTTGGCAGGGGAGAGGGGCTACACCTTC.

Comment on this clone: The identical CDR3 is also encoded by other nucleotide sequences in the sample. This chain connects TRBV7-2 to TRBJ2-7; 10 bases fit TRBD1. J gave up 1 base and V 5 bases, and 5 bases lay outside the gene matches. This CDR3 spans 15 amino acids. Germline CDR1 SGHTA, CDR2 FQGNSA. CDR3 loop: CASSPRQGASYEQYF. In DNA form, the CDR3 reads TGTGCCAGCAGCCCGCGACAGGGGGCATCCTACGAGCAGTACTTC.

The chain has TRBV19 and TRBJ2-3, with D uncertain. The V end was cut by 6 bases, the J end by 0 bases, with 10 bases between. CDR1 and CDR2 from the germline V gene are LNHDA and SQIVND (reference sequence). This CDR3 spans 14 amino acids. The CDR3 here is CASSPQTSTDTQYF. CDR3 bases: TGTGCCAGTAGCCCTCAAACTAGCACAGATACGCAGTATTTT. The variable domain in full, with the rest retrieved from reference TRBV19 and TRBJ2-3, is DGGITQSPKYLFRKEGQNVTLSCEQNLNHDAMYWYRQDPGQGLRLIYYSQIVNDFQKGDIAEGYSVSREKKESFPLTVTSAQKNPTAFYLCASSPQTSTDTQYFGPGTRLTVL.

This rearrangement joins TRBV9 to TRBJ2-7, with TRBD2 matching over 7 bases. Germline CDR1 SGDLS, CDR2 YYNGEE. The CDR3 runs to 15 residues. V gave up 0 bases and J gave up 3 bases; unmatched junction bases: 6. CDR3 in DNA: TGTGCCAGCAGCGTAGGGGGGACTATCTACTACGAGCAGTACTTC. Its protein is CASSVGGTIYYEQYF.

CDR3 sequence (DNA): TGCAGTGCCCCCCACAGGGGTGGCTACACCTTC. It codes for CSAPHRGGYTF. The chain has TRBV20-1 and TRBJ1-2; 7 bases map to TRBD1. This CDR3 is 11 amino acids long. Losses at the gene ends were 6 bases for V and 7 bases for J; bases not matched to a gene: 5. CDR1 DFQATT and CDR2 SNEGSKA come from the germline V gene (reference sequence).

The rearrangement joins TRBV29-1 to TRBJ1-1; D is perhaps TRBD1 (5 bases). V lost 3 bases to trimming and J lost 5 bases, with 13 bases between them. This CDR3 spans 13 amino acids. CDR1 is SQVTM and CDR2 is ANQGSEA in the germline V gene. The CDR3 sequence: CSVDNAGQTEAFF. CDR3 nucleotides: TGCAGCGTTGACAATGCAGGGCAAACTGAAGCTTTCTTT.

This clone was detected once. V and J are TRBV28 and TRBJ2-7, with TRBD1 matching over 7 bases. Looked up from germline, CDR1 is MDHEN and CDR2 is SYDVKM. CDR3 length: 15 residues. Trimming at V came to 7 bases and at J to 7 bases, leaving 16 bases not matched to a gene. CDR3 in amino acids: CASTLRQGVRSEQYF. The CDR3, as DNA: TGTGCCAGCACCCTCCGACAGGGCGTGAGGTCTGAGCAGTACTTC.

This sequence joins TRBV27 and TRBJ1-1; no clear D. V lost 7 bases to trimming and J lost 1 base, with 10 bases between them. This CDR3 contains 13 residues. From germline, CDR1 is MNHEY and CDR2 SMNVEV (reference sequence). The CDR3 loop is CASTPAGNTEAFF. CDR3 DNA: TGTGCCAGCACCCCAGCAGGGAACACTGAAGCTTTCTTT.

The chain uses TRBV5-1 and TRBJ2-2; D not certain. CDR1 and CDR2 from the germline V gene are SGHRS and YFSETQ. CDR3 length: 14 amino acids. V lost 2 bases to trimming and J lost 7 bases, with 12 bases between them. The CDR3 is CASSLSWRGGELFF. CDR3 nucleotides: TGCGCCAGCAGCTTAAGTTGGAGAGGCGGGGAGCTGTTTTTT.

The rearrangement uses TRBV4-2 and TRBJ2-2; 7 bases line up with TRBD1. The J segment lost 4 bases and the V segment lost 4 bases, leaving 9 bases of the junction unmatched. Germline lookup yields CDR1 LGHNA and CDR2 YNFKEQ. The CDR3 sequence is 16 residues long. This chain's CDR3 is CASSPPGQPGTGELFF. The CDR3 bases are TGTGCCAGCAGCCCTCCGGGACAGCCGGGCACCGGGGAGCTGTTTTTT.

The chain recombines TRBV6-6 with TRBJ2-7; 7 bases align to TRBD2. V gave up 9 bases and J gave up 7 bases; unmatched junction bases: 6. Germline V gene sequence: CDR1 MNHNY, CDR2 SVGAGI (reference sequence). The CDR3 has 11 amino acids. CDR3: CASRWGGEQYF. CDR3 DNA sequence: TGTGCCAGTCGGTGGGGGGGGGAGCAGTACTTC.

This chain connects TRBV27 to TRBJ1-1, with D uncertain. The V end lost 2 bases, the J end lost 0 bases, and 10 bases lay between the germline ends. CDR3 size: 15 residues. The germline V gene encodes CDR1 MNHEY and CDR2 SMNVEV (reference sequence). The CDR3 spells CASSLRVAVNTEAFF. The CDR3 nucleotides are TGTGCCAGCAGTTTACGGGTGGCGGTGAACACTGAAGCTTTCTTT.

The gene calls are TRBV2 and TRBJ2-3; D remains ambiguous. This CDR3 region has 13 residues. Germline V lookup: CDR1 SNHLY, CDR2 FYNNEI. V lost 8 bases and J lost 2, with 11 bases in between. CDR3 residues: CASSGLVTDTQYF. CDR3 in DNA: TGTGCCAGCTCTGGGCTTGTCACAGATACGCAGTATTTT.

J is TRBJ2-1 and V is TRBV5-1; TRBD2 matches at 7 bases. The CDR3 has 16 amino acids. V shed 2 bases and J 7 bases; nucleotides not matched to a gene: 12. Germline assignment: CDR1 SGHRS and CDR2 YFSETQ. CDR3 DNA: TGCGCCAGCAGCTTTACGGGGGGAAAGGGTTGGAATGAGCAGTTCTTC. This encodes CASSFTGGKGWNEQFF.

For the CDR3, the DNA is TGTGCCAGCTCACCAACGGCTAGCGGGAACACCGGGGAGCTGTTTTTT. It is translated as CASSPTASGNTGELFF. V usage is TRBV18 and J usage is TRBJ2-2; 7 bases fit TRBD2. With V trimmed by 2 bases and J by 1 base, 4 bases remained unmatched. The CDR3 contains 16 residues. CDR1 KGHSH and CDR2 LQKENI come from the germline V gene.

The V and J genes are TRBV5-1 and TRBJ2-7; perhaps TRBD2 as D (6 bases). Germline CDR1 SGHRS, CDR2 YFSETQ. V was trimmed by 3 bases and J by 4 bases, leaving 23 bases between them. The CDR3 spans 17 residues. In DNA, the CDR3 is TGCGCCAGCAGCTGGGGCCCCCCGGAGTGGGGGGTGTACGAGCAGTACTTC. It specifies CASSWGPPEWGVYEQYF.

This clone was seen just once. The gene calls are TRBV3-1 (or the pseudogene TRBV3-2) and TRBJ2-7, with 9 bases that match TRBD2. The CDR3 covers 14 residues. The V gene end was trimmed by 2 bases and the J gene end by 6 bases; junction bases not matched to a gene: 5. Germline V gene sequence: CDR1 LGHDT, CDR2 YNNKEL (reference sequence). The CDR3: CASSQLAGGREQYF. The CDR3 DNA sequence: TGTGCCAGCAGCCAACTTGCGGGGGGGCGCGAGCAGTACTTC.

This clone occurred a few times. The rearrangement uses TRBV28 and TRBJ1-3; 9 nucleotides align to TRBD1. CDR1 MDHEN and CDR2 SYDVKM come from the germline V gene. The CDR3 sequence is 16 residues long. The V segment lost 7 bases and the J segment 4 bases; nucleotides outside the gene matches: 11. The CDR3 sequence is CASTPPGQGTGNTIYF. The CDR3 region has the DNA TGTGCCAGCACCCCACCCGGACAGGGGACAGGAAACACCATATATTTT.

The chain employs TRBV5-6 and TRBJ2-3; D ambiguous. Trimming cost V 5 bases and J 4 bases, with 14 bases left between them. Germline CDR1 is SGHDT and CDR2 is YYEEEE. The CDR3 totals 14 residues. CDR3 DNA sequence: TGTGCCAGCAGTCTTTGGAGTACCGCAGATACGCAGTATTTT. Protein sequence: CASSLWSTADTQYF.

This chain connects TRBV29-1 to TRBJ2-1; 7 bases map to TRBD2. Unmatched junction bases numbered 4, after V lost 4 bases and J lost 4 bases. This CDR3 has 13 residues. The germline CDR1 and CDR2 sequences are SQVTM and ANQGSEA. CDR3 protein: CSVALATYNEQFF. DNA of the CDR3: TGCAGCGTTGCACTAGCGACGTACAATGAGCAGTTCTTC.

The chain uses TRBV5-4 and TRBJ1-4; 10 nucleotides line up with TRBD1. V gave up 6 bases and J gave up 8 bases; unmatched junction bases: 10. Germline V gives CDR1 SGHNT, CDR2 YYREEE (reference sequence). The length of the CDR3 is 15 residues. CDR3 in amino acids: CASTTDRGLGEKLFF. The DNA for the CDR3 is TGTGCCAGCACCACTGACAGGGGGCTAGGAGAAAAACTGTTTTTT. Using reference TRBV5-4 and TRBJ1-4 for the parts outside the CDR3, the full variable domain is ETGVTQSPTHLIKTRGQQVTLRCSSQSGHNTVSWYQQALGQGPQFIFQYYREEENGRGNFPPRFSGLQFPNYSSELNVNALELDDSALYLCASTTDRGLGEKLFFGSGTQLSVL.

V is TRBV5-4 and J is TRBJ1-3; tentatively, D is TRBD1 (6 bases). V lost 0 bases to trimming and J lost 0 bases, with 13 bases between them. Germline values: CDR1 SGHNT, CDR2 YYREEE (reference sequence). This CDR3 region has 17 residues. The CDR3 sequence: CASSLATGYGSGNTIYF. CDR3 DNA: TGTGCCAGCAGCTTGGCTACAGGGTATGGCTCTGGAAACACCATATATTTT.

The CDR3 bases are TGTGCCAGTAGCCCGTTATCGGTAGCTCACACTGAAGCTTTCTTT. Protein product: CASSPLSVAHTEAFF. The rearrangement joins TRBV19 to TRBJ1-1; D gene ambiguous. The length of the CDR3 is 15 residues. V was shortened by 6 bases and J by 3 bases, with 17 bases between the two germline ends. The germline gives CDR1 LNHDA, CDR2 SQIVND (reference sequence).

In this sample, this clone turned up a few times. The CDR3 spells CASSQDEGWGYEQYF. The CDR3 bases are TGTGCCAGCAGCCAAGATGAGGGCTGGGGTTACGAGCAGTACTTC. The chain uses TRBV3-1 (or the pseudogene TRBV3-2) and TRBJ2-7, with D possibly being TRBD2 (5 bases). The germline CDR1 and CDR2 sequences are LGHDT and YNNKEL (reference sequence). V lost 0 bases, J lost 4 bases, and 13 bases lay in between. The CDR3 contains 15 residues.

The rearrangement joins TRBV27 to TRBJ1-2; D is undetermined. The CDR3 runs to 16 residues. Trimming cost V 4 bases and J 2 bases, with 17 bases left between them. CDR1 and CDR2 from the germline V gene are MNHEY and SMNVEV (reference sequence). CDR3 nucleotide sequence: TGTGCCAGCAGTTGGTGGCGGGCAGAGCAGAACTATGGCTACACCTTC. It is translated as CASSWWRAEQNYGYTF.